This T cell receptor (beta chain) was identified during a study of shared clonotypes between healthy human individuals. The junction had 17 bases not matched to a gene; V was cut back by 5 bases and J by 6 bases. The CDR3 runs to 19 residues. Germline assignment: CDR1 SEHNR and CDR2 FQNEAQ (reference sequence). Generated by immunoSEQ multiplex PCR, the TCRdb table keeps only in-frame clones and is missing some. This table has about 1.9 million clones, around 95% appearing once. Naive CD8 cells comprised CD45RO-negative, CCR7-positively selected cells, excluding terminally differentiated effector memory CD45RA+ cells.

Sequenced: naive CD8+ T cells from PBMCs. The origin of this receptor is a man younger than 30 in good health. Some clones in this sample may be carry-over from other donors' samples. The V gene is TRBV7-9, the J gene TRBJ2-1, with 12 nucleotides matching TRBD2. CDR3 bases: TGTGCCAGCAGCGCGAGGCTAGCGGGAGGGCCTGGGCCCTCCAATGAGCAGTTCTTC. Translating gives CASSARLAGGPGPSNEQFF.